A selection of T cell receptor beta chains follows, all from one sample in a study of blood T cell repertoires in COVID-19. Data came from immunoSEQ multiplex PCR; TCRdb stores just in-frame clones and leaves some out. The profile covers 35,000 to 45,000 clones, with roughly 88% appearing a single time and over 3.5% taken by the ten largest. Sequencing was done on a sample of peripheral blood. These receptors were obtained from a human donor in a cohort sampled during active COVID-19. The CDR3 runs from the conserved cysteine through the conserved F or W. D genes are given only for firm matches. Size is stated for part of the rows, as once, few or many counts, or as a class when the clone is expanded.

TRBJ2-7,TRBD2,.,TRBV7-9,CASSYPRGLAGGHAYEQYF,TGTGCCAGCAGCTACCCCCGCGGACTAGCGGGGGGACACGCCTACGAGCAGTACTTC
TRBJ1-1,TRBD1,.,TRBV30,CAWSVLGQGAEAFF,TGTGCCTGGAGTGTACTGGGACAGGGGGCTGAAGCTTTCTTT
TRBJ2-7,.,once,TRBV2,CASTGAASYEQYF,TGTGCCAGCACAGGGGCCGCCTCCTACGAGCAGTACTTC
TRBJ1-3,TRBD1,.,TRBV7-9,CASGTELNTIYF,TGTGCCAGCGGGACAGAACTAAACACCATATATTTT
TRBJ2-7,TRBD1,few,TRBV4-3,CASSPLLGQGTYEQYF,TGCGCCAGCAGCCCACTATTGGGACAGGGAACCTACGAGCAGTACTTC
TRBJ1-4,TRBD1,.,TRBV5-1,CASSLARGVGEKLFF,TGCGCCAGCAGCTTGGCCAGGGGGGTGGGCGAAAAACTGTTTTTT
TRBJ2-2,TRBD2,.,TRBV7-2,CASSFWASGRRELFF,TGTGCCAGCAGCTTTTGGGCTAGCGGGAGAAGGGAGCTGTTTTTT
TRBJ1-1,.,few,TRBV7-3,CASSFGPGEQAFF,TGTGCCAGCAGCTTCGGACCCGGGGAGCAAGCTTTCTTT
TRBJ1-5,TRBD1,.,TRBV6-1,CASSASGTGGHQPQHF,TGTGCCAGCAGTGCCTCCGGGACAGGGGGCCATCAGCCCCAGCATTTT
TRBJ1-4,.,.,TRBV30,CAWKGRGNEKLFF,TGTGCCTGGAAGGGTCGGGGTAATGAAAAACTGTTTTTT
TRBJ1-1,TRBD1,.,TRBV5-1,CASRRSRDRVSAFF,TGCGCCAGCAGAAGGTCCCGGGACAGGGTGTCAGCTTTCTTT
TRBJ1-1,TRBD1,.,TRBV6-5,CASNNKGAGREAFF,TGTGCCAGCAACAACAAGGGGGCAGGCAGAGAAGCTTTCTTT